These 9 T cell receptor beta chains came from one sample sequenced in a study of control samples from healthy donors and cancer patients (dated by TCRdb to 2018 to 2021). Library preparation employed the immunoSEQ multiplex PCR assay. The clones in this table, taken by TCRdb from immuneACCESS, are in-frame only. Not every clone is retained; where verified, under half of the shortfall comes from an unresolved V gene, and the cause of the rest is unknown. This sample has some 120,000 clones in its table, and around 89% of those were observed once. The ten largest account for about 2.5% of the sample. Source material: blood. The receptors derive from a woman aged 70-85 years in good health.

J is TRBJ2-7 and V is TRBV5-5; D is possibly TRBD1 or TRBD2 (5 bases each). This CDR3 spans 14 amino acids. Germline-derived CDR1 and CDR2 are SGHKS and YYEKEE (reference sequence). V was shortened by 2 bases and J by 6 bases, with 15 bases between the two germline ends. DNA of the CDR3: TGTGCCAGCAGCTTTCCCGGGGCAGGTTTCGAGCAGTACTTC. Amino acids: CASSFPGAGFEQYF.

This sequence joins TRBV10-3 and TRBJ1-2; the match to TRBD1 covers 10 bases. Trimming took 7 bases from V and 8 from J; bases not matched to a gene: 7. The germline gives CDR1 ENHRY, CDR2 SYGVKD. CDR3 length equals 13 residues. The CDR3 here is CAINPGQGTGYTF. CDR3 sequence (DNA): TGTGCCATCAATCCGGGACAGGGGACCGGCTACACCTTC.

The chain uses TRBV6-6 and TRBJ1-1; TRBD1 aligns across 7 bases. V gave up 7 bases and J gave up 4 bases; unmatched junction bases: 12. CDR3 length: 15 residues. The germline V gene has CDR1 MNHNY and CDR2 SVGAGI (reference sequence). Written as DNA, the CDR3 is TGTGCCAGCACCCAATACTTGGCAGGGGGCACTGAAGCTTTCTTT. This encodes CASTQYLAGGTEAFF.

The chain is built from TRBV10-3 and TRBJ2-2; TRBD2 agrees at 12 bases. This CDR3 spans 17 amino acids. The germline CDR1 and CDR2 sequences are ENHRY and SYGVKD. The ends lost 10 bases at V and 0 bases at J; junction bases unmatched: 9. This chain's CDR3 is CATRTSGAVANTGELFF. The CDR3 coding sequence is TGTGCCACCAGGACTAGCGGGGCGGTCGCGAACACCGGGGAGCTGTTTTTT.

The CDR3 DNA reads TGTGCCAGCAGCTTCTCGGGGGGGGGCTCAAATACGCAGTATTTT. Translated: CASSFSGGGSNTQYF. This chain connects TRBV11-2 to TRBJ2-3; 8 bases map to TRBD2. Germline CDR1 reads SGHAT; CDR2 reads FQNNGV. V trimming: 3 bases; J trimming: 7 bases; junction bases outside the gene matches: 9. This CDR3 spans 15 amino acids.

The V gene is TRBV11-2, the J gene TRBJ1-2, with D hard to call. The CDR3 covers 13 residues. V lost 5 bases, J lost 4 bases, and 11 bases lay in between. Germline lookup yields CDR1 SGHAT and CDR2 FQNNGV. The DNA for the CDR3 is TGTGCCAGCAGCCGTAGTGGGAGCTATGGCTACACCTTC. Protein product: CASSRSGSYGYTF.

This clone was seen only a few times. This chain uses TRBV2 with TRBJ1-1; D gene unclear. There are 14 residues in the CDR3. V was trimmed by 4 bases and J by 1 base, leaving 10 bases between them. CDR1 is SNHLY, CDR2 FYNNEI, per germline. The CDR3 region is CASSVRDGNTEAFF. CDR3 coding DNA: TGTGCCAGCAGTGTCCGGGATGGGAACACTGAAGCTTTCTTT.

The CDR3: CATSRDSLARGFLADTQYF. For the CDR3, the DNA is TGTGCCACCAGCAGAGATTCCCTTGCGCGGGGTTTTCTGGCAGATACGCAGTATTTT. This rearrangement joins TRBV15 to TRBJ2-3, with D possibly being TRBD2 (6 bases). The CDR3 consists of 19 residues. Trimming stripped 0 bases from V and 4 bases from J, with 23 bases between. Looked up from germline, CDR1 is LNHNV and CDR2 is YYDKDF (reference sequence).

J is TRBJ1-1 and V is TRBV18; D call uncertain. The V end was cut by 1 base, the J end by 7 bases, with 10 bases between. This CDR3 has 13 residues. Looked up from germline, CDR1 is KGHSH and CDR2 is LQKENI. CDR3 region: CASSPLPDNEAFF. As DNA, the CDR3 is TGTGCCAGCTCACCACTGCCAGATAATGAAGCTTTCTTT.